The T cell receptor (beta chain) under discussion was sequenced for a study of cytomegalovirus exposure and HLA in healthy donors (dated by TCRdb to about 2017). About the study as a whole: A later analysis indicated that the 120 validation repertoires were generated on the platform also employed for the 666 repertoires of the first cohort. The study aimed to test whether signatures of past pathogen exposure could be identified by cataloging public T cell receptors. A separate validation cohort of over a hundred different subjects was used in addition to the roughly 720-subject first cohort. The study combined high-throughput TCR immunosequencing, statistical association of individual TCRs with disease status, and machine learning to predict cytomegalovirus infection status.

As concerns this clone: Its antigen specificity is not known. It has no much larger one-base neighbor in the sample; base qualities were not kept.

The junction shows trimming of 3 bases on V and 5 bases on J, and the gene matches do not reach 9 bases of it. Its CDR3 holds 15 amino acids, cysteine through phenylalanine. Only the CDR3 region is kept as DNA, spanning 45 bases read in frame from base 1. The germline V gene gives CDR1 as MGHDK and CDR2 as SYGVNS. The library was prepared using the immunoSEQ multiplex PCR assay. The study's own analysis went as follows. A statistical classification framework was built to diagnose cytomegalovirus status from the catalog of TCR beta chain sequences. Not all clones reach the TCRdb copy of this immuneACCESS table, which keeps in-frame sequences only. Checked studies attribute under half of the gap to unresolved V genes and leave the rest unexplained. The DNA gave D and trimming, while V, J and clone size come from that table. The sample includes about 78,000 clones, with 90% to 96% observed a single time. The ten largest make up 1.5% to 2% of the sample.

Donors formed part of the validation cohort, which comprised 120 subjects and was distinct from the first cohort of under 850 subjects. What the authors observed across the whole study: In the study, 164 TCR beta chains were listed as associated with cytomegalovirus. Of the cluster scores, 90% to 95% were above 0 in a later analysis, which found that TCRs clustered in the first cohort also tended to co-occur in the 120 validation repertoires. A later analysis lacked HLA typing for the validation cohort, so it scored co-occurrence in that cohort across all 110 or so repertoires. The authors suggested that the approach could potentially be generalized to other disease states and immunological phenotypes. In vitro tests confirmed that a few of the cytomegalovirus-associated TCR beta chains recognize cytomegalovirus antigens. While some public TCRs were present in many individuals, most TCR sequences turned up only very rarely across donors. The classifier was reported to diagnose cytomegalovirus status with high specificity and sensitivity in both the original and validation cohorts.

Recombination joined TRBV25-1 with TRBJ2-5; TRBD2 fits 7 bases in the junction. This sequence was found in a man between 18 and 35 years old in good health and CMV-seropositive. The sample was PBMCs. The CDR3 reads CASSEFAGRGETQYF. The sequenced DNA is TGTGCCAGCAGTGAGTTTGCAGGGCGGGGGGAGACCCAGTACTTC.